This passage covers 23 T cell receptor beta chains from one sample sequenced in a study of T cell clones after liver transplantation. This table comes from immunoSEQ multiplex PCR, and its TCRdb copy is limited to in-frame clones, with some not included. The sample contains under 5,000 clones, over 25% of which appear only once. The antigens of these receptors remain unknown. TCRbeta sequences of proliferating CFSE-low MLR cells were labeled alloreactive. The sequenced material came from CD4+ T cells from cultured PBMCs. The receptors were sampled from a human patient who received a liver transplant. Among the T cells, some may be from the graft donor.

This clone was seen only a few times. The chain joins TRBV7-9 to TRBJ2-1; a possible D gene is TRBD1 (6 bases). There are 15 residues in the CDR3. Between the trimmed V and J ends, which lost 5 bases and 5 bases, there was a span of 16 bases. Per germline, CDR1 SEHNR and CDR2 FQNEAQ (reference sequence). The CDR3 DNA sequence: TGTGCCAGCAGCCAGTGGGGGCACCCCAACAATGAGCAGTTCTTC. It translates to CASSQWGHPNNEQFF.

Relative to its sample, this clone is medium-sized. V and J are TRBV7-9 and TRBJ2-3; D remains unclear. The CDR3 contains 13 residues. Germline CDR1 is SEHNR and CDR2 is FQNEAQ (reference sequence). Trimming removed 5 bases at V and 4 bases at J, with 10 bases between. Here the CDR3 DNA reads TGTGCCAGCAGCCCCGCTATCCCAGATACGCAGTATTTT. Amino acid sequence: CASSPAIPDTQYF.

The chain recombines TRBV27 with TRBJ2-7; perhaps D is TRBD1 or TRBD2 (5 bases each). The V gene's germline CDR1 is MNHEY and CDR2 SMNVEV (reference sequence). Trimming took off 6 bases at V and 0 bases at J, with 18 bases between the two ends. This CDR3 is built from 16 residues. The CDR3 loop is CASRTGAEALSYEQYF. The CDR3, as DNA: TGTGCCAGCAGGACCGGGGCAGAGGCCCTCTCCTACGAGCAGTACTTC.

This clone is labeled as medium-sized (0.01 to 0.1%). V is TRBV7-8 and J is TRBJ2-5; D call uncertain. Deletions cut 5 bases from V and 5 bases from J, with 12 bases between. This CDR3 has 13 residues. Germline-derived CDR1 and CDR2 are SGHVS and FQNEAQ. The CDR3 DNA sequence: TGTGCCAGCAGCCGTGACCTAGGGGAGACCCAGTACTTC. Its protein is CASSRDLGETQYF. The variable domain in full, with the rest retrieved from reference TRBV7-8 and TRBJ2-5, is GAGVSQSPRYKVAKRGQDVALRCDPISGHVSLFWYQQALGQGPEFLTYFQNEAQLDKSGLPSDRFFAERPEGSVSTLKIQRTQQEDSAVYLCASSRDLGETQYFGPGTRLLVL.

This clone turned up a few times. The chain uses TRBV6-1 and TRBJ1-2, with D perhaps TRBD1 (5 bases). Germline V gene sequence: CDR1 MNHNS, CDR2 SASEGT. The V end lost 6 bases, the J end lost 2 bases, and 10 bases lay between the germline ends. The CDR3 is 13 residues long. The CDR3 loop reads CASRMDKNYGYTF. CDR3 bases: TGTGCCAGCAGAATGGACAAGAACTATGGCTACACCTTC.

Within the sample, this clone is large. V usage is TRBV18 and J usage is TRBJ1-1; a weak D match, TRBD1 (5 bases). This CDR3 has 12 residues. The V end lost 4 bases, the J end lost 8 bases, and 11 bases lay between the germline ends. From germline, CDR1 is KGHSH and CDR2 LQKENI. DNA of the CDR3: TGTGCCAGCTCACTCCTCAGGGAAGAAGCTTTCTTT. It yields the protein CASSLLREEAFF.

Written as DNA, the CDR3 is TGTGCCAGCAGCTTAGAGGGGGGCGTCGGCAGCAATCAGCCCCAGCATTTT. Translating gives CASSLEGGVGSNQPQHF. The chain couples TRBV7-9 to TRBJ1-5; D is perhaps TRBD1 (6 bases). Germline CDR1 and CDR2: SEHNR and FQNEAQ (reference sequence). Trimming removed 1 base from V and 1 base from J, with 14 bases in between. The CDR3 is 17 amino acids.

The chain recombines TRBV6-5 with TRBJ2-3; D gene ambiguous. The CDR3 covers 14 residues. The germline V and J ends were trimmed by 0 bases and 0 bases, with 4 bases remaining between them. Germline lookup yields CDR1 MNHEY and CDR2 SVGAGI. The CDR3 spells CASSYSRSTDTQYF. The CDR3 nucleotides are TGTGCCAGCAGTTACTCGCGGAGCACAGATACGCAGTATTTT.

The rearrangement joins TRBV7-8 to TRBJ1-1; D gene uncertain. CDR1 is SGHVS and CDR2 is FQNEAQ in the germline V gene. This CDR3 region has 12 residues. V dropped 4 bases and J dropped 1 base, with 4 bases sitting between them. The CDR3 protein is CASSWPNTEAFF. CDR3 nucleotides: TGTGCCAGCAGCTGGCCGAACACTGAAGCTTTCTTT.

The rearrangement uses TRBV4-1 and TRBJ1-3, with 8 bases aligning to TRBD1. The junction had 4 bases not matched to a gene; V was cut back by 3 bases and J by 0 bases. This CDR3 is 16 amino acids long. Per the germline V gene, CDR1 is MGHRA and CDR2 is YSYEKL. CDR3 bases: TGCGCCAGCAGCCACCTGACAGGGGACTCTGGAAACACCATATATTTT. Translation gives CASSHLTGDSGNTIYF.

The V gene is TRBV5-4, the J gene TRBJ1-2; a weak D match, TRBD1 (6 bases). There are 18 residues in the CDR3. Between the trimmed V and J ends, which lost 0 bases and 5 bases, there was a span of 23 bases. CDR1 is SGHNT and CDR2 is YYREEE in the germline V gene (reference sequence). The CDR3 region has the DNA TGTGCCAGCAGCTTGGCCGGAACAGGGAATGTGGTGTGGTATGGCTACACCTTC. Protein product: CASSLAGTGNVVWYGYTF.

CDR3 protein: CASSLSGGTEAFF. DNA of the CDR3: TGTGCCAGCAGCTTGTCGGGGGGGACTGAAGCTTTCTTT. The chain has TRBV5-4 and TRBJ1-1; maybe TRBD1 (5 bases). V shed 1 base and J shed 5 bases, with 9 bases lying between them. The germline V gene encodes CDR1 SGHNT and CDR2 YYREEE (reference sequence). The CDR3 extends over 13 amino acids.

This clone was found a few times. The chain links TRBV2 to TRBJ2-7; D uncertain. Germline V lookup: CDR1 SNHLY, CDR2 FYNNEI. V dropped 5 bases and J dropped 4 bases, with 9 bases sitting between them. There are 12 residues in the CDR3. CDR3 amino acids: CASSPRIYEQYF. DNA of the CDR3: TGTGCCAGCAGTCCCCGCATTTACGAGCAGTACTTC.

The chain is built from TRBV29-1 and TRBJ1-3, with no clear D. The germline gives CDR1 SQVTM, CDR2 ANQGSEA. With 7 bases removed from V and 0 bases from J, the gap between germline ends came to 7 bases. The CDR3 totals 12 residues. CDR3: CSGSDSGNTIYF. The CDR3 DNA sequence: TGCAGCGGGTCGGACTCTGGAAACACCATATATTTT.

This clone has only a few counts. At one end the junction does not follow the germline gene, possibly because of a read error. This chain connects TRBV5-3 to TRBJ1-2, with TRBD1 identical over 8 bases. TRBV5-3 is labeled an ORF, and its function is uncertain. There are 15 residues in the CDR3. CDR3 loop: CASSWRRGQGSGYTF. In DNA, the CDR3 is TGTGCCAGCAGCTGGAGACGCGGACAGGGAAGTGGCTACACCTTC.

This clone counts as medium-sized. The chain recombines TRBV28 with TRBJ1-4; the D gene is possibly TRBD1 (5 bases). V was trimmed by 3 bases and J by 6 bases, leaving 11 bases between them. Germline V lookup: CDR1 MDHEN, CDR2 SYDVKM. This CDR3 has 14 residues. This chain's CDR3 is CASSFTGGDEKLFF. The CDR3 region has the DNA TGTGCCAGCAGTTTTACAGGTGGGGATGAAAAACTGTTTTTT.

V and J are TRBV5-6 and TRBJ2-5; 11 bases agree with TRBD2. The V and J ends lost 6 bases and 5 bases, in that order; junction bases with no gene match: 15. Germline V CDR1 and CDR2: SGHDT, YYEEEE. CDR3 size: 17 residues. For the CDR3, the DNA is TGTGCCAGCACTCTGTCTCCTACTAGCGGGGGTTGGGAGACCCAGTACTTC. The encoded protein is CASTLSPTSGGWETQYF.

The V and J genes are TRBV6-6 and TRBJ2-7; 9 nucleotides match TRBD2. This CDR3 is built from 14 residues. CDR1 is MNHNY and CDR2 is SVGAGI in the germline V gene (reference sequence). V trimming: 0 bases; J trimming: 6 bases; junction bases outside the gene matches: 3. CDR3 residues: CASSYSAGGPEQYF. CDR3 DNA sequence: TGTGCCAGCAGTTACTCGGCGGGGGGGCCCGAGCAGTACTTC.

The chain uses TRBV2 and TRBJ2-7, with D unclear. Trimming took 7 bases from V and 6 from J, leaving 22 bases between them. The germline gives CDR1 SNHLY, CDR2 FYNNEI. This CDR3 contains 15 residues. CDR3 residues: CASIFAPGLAVEQYF. The CDR3 DNA is TGTGCCAGCATTTTCGCCCCCGGGTTGGCCGTCGAGCAGTACTTC.

The chain combines TRBV10-3 with TRBJ2-3, with 7 nucleotides matching TRBD1. Looked up from germline, CDR1 is ENHRY and CDR2 is SYGVKD. V lost 2 bases to trimming and J lost 1 base; unmatched junction nucleotides: 0. The CDR3 loop spans 14 amino acids. CDR3 nucleotide sequence: TGTGCCATCAGTGAGGACAGGGGCACAGATACGCAGTATTTT. Translation gives CAISEDRGTDTQYF.

About this clone: A far larger clone is only one base removed, so a read error is likely. This sample includes further DNA sequences coding for the same CDR3. V is TRBV5-1 and J is TRBJ2-1, with D tentatively TRBD1 (6 bases). CDR1 is SGHRS and CDR2 is YFSETQ in the germline V gene. V lost 0 bases and J 2 bases, leaving 12 bases between the germline ends. This CDR3 is 16 amino acids long. The CDR3 nucleotides read TGCGCCAGCAGCTTGGGATTAGGGGGAGCCTACAATGAGCAGTTCTTC. Translated, it gives CASSLGLGGAYNEQFF.

This chain uses TRBV5-4 with TRBJ2-3, with D hard to call. Between the trimmed V and J ends, which lost 4 bases and 0 bases, there was a span of 12 bases. Germline V gives CDR1 SGHNT, CDR2 YYREEE (reference sequence). This CDR3 is built from 15 residues. The CDR3 sequence is CASSQTEFSTDTQYF. The CDR3, as DNA: TGTGCCAGCAGCCAAACCGAATTTAGCACAGATACGCAGTATTTT.

This clone was seen a handful of times. The rearrangement links TRBV28 to TRBJ1-2; 8 bases agree with TRBD1. CDR3 length equals 13 residues. The V and J ends lost 5 bases and 8 bases, in that order; junction bases with no gene match: 7. Germline CDR1 is MDHEN and CDR2 is SYDVKM. The CDR3 DNA reads as TGTGCCAGCAGTCCGGACAGGGTTAGAGGCTACACCTTC. It translates to CASSPDRVRGYTF.